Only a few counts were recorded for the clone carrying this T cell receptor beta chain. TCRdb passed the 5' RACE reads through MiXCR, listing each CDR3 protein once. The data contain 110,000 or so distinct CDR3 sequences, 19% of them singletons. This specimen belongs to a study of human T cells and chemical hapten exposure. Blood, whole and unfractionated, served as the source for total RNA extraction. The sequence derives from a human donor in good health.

The CDR3 DNA sequence: TGTGCCAGCAGTTTCTCACCGCCAACTAATGAAAAACTGTTTTTT. Translated: CASSFSPPTNEKLFF. The rearrangement joins TRBV27 to TRBJ1-4; D is undetermined. The CDR3 runs to 15 residues. The V end lost 3 bases, the J end lost 0 bases, and 8 bases lay between the germline ends. CDR1 and CDR2 from the germline V gene are MNHEY and SMNVEV (reference sequence).